This paragraph reports one T cell receptor (beta chain). J was trimmed by 4 bases and V by 5 bases; bases with no gene match: 5. The CDR3 covers 14 residues. Germline V gene data show CDR1 as MNHEY and CDR2 as SVGAGI. This specimen belongs to a study of shared clonotypes between healthy human individuals. Deep-level assay runs were performed. Method: immunoSEQ multiplex PCR; TCRdb's copy keeps in-frame clones and lacks some. The profile shows 550,000 to 800,000 clones, around 72% of them singletons. Sequenced input: memory CD4+ T cells sorted from blood. The subset here: CD45RA-negative fraction. The clonotype originates from a woman between 25 and 40 years old in good health. V gene TRBV6-5 combines with J gene TRBJ1-5; 7 bases are a match to TRBD1. The DNA for the CDR3 is TGTGCCAGCAGTCGGACAGGAAAAAATCAGCCCCAGCATTTT. It encodes CASSRTGKNQPQHF.